These 11 T cell receptor beta chains share one sample of origin, sequenced in a study of blood T cell repertoires in COVID-19. Clones were sequenced by immunoSEQ multiplex PCR, and TCRdb holds only the in-frame ones, with some missing. Found here are 150,000 to 200,000 clones, about 85% of them singletons; the top ten hold 2.9%. The sequenced sample was peripheral blood. These receptor sequences come from a woman aged 25 to 39 with active or convalescent COVID-19.

V is TRBV18 and J is TRBJ2-1; 13 bases fit TRBD2. Germline CDR1 is KGHSH and CDR2 is LQKENI. After removal of 0 bases from V and 4 bases from J, the junction contained 6 bases not matched to a gene. CDR3 length: 18 amino acids. For the CDR3, the DNA is TGTGCCAGCTCACCACCGGACACTAGCGGGGGGGTTTACAATGAGCAGTTCTTC. Translating gives CASSPPDTSGGVYNEQFF.

The J gene is TRBJ2-3, the V gene TRBV19; D is possibly TRBD2 (5 bases). CDR1 and CDR2 from the germline V gene are LNHDA and SQIVND (reference sequence). V was pared by 6 bases and J by 5 bases, with 15 bases between. This CDR3 is 14 amino acids long. The CDR3: CASRGLPGRDTQYF. In nucleotides, the CDR3 is TGTGCCAGTAGGGGCCTCCCGGGGAGAGATACGCAGTATTTT.

This clone was observed a single time. In DNA form, the CDR3 reads TGCGCCAGCAGCCCCCGGACAGATTTTGAAGCTTTCTTT. It yields the protein CASSPRTDFEAFF. This chain connects TRBV5-1 to TRBJ1-1; possibly TRBD1 for D (6 bases). This CDR3 has 13 residues. V was pared by 4 bases and J by 7 bases, with 14 bases between. Germline V gene data show CDR1 as SGHRS and CDR2 as YFSETQ.

The chain uses TRBV7-9 and TRBJ2-1; the D gene is possibly TRBD2 (6 bases). Trimming took 0 bases from V and 2 from J, leaving 8 bases between them. CDR3 length: 15 amino acids. CDR1 SEHNR and CDR2 FQNEAQ come from the germline V gene (reference sequence). CDR3 sequence: CASSLAGLTYNEQFF. CDR3 nucleotides: TGTGCCAGCAGCTTAGCGGGACTCACCTACAATGAGCAGTTCTTC.

This chain joins TRBV25-1 and TRBJ1-4; TRBD1 matches 8 bases. There are 17 residues in the CDR3. Trimming at V came to 5 bases and at J to 7 bases, leaving 15 bases not matched to a gene. The germline CDR1 and CDR2 sequences are MGHDK and SYGVNS. The CDR3 bases are TGTGCCAGCAGTAGCCCGAACCAGGGGGCTTTAGGTGAAAAACTGTTTTTT. Translating gives CASSSPNQGALGEKLFF.

V usage is TRBV6-4 and J usage is TRBJ1-1, with D hard to call. The CDR3 loop spans 13 amino acids. V lost 0 bases and J lost 6, with 8 bases in between. Germline CDR1 MRHNA, CDR2 SNTAGT. CDR3: CASSDSWASEAFF. As DNA, the CDR3 is TGTGCCAGCAGTGACTCCTGGGCATCTGAAGCTTTCTTT.

The rearrangement links TRBV6-4 to TRBJ2-1; 7 nucleotides agree with TRBD2. J lost 1 base, V lost 4 bases, and 7 bases had no gene match. Germline-derived CDR1 and CDR2 are MRHNA and SNTAGT. The CDR3 length is 16 residues. CDR3 bases: TGTGCCAGCAGTGGCGCAAGCGGGGTTTCCTACAATGAGCAGTTCTTC. This encodes CASSGASGVSYNEQFF.

The chain links TRBV10-3 to TRBJ2-7; D remains ambiguous. CDR1 and CDR2 (germline): ENHRY, SYGVKD. Trimming cost V 0 bases and J 1 base, with 13 bases left between them. The CDR3 consists of 16 residues. The CDR3 loop is CAISESGGGRSYEQYF. The CDR3 DNA reads TGTGCCATCAGTGAGTCCGGCGGCGGTCGTTCCTACGAGCAGTACTTC.

V usage is TRBV18 and J usage is TRBJ1-1, with 7 positions matching TRBD1. V shed 2 bases and J 4 bases; nucleotides not matched to a gene: 7. Germline V CDR1 and CDR2: KGHSH, LQKENI. This CDR3 is built from 15 residues. DNA of the CDR3: TGTGCCAGCTCACCAGGGGCAGGGGGTAGCACTGAAGCTTTCTTT. It is translated as CASSPGAGGSTEAFF.

The sample holds one count of this clone. V is TRBV10-3 and J is TRBJ2-1; D might be TRBD2 (7 bases). The CDR3 has 15 residues. V was clipped by 4 bases and J by 6 bases, with 16 bases between them. Germline CDR1 reads ENHRY; CDR2 reads SYGVKD. CDR3 sequence (DNA): TGTGCCATCAGTGCTGTAGGCGGGGGCAGCAATGAGCAGTTCTTC. Translating gives CAISAVGGGSNEQFF.

The count of this clone is one. The rearrangement joins TRBV9 to TRBJ2-3; D gene unclear. V lost 4 bases and J 2 bases, leaving 14 bases between the germline ends. This CDR3 is 15 amino acids long. Germline V gene lookup returns CDR1 SGDLS and CDR2 YYNGEE. The CDR3 loop reads CASSSNLIPTDTQYF. The CDR3, as DNA: TGTGCCAGCAGCTCAAACTTAATACCCACAGATACGCAGTATTTT.